This record covers a single T cell receptor (beta chain). Its antigen is not yet known. No base qualities exist here, and no much larger clone lies one base off it. This sample was taken from a study of long-term antiretroviral therapy in people with HIV (dated by TCRdb to 2022 to 2024). Regarding the complete study: Collection of the earliest samples took place about a decade ahead of the 2015 WHO recommendation for immediate ART, at a time when ART was typically delayed until CD4 counts fell. Test extractions of a monoclonal T-cell line alongside a few dozen polyclonal samples showed no cross-contamination during QIAcube processing. A total of some 210 cryopreserved PBMC samples were contributed to the cohort by 30 adults with confirmed HIV infection, with samples collected serially over a mean of approximately six years (range 1-12). This retrospective serial study examined whether starting ART and sustained HIV suppression were associated with changes in the composition and diversity of the TRB repertoire in peripheral blood. Of the roughly 32 participants with HIV, some 12 were female.

The study at large found these results: The samples span the years 2004 to 2017, and the ART regimens used may be less effective than current regimens. Because pre-ART samples had limited cell numbers, unsorted PBMC were profiled rather than sorted CD4+ and CD8+ T cells. HIV repertoires had narrower CDR3 length ranges than controls, and the network structure suggested an antigen-experienced repertoire that shifted only slightly toward naive after ART. A significant increase in TRB diversity was found to be associated with ART initiation, although TRB diversity was observed to remain significantly below that of transplant donor controls even after long-term ART. Since PBMC availability was limited, sequencing covered only the TCR beta chain, with no alpha chain pairing. Expanded TRB clones identified before ART initiation dominated the repertoire across all time points, though the dominance fluctuated and decreased in many PLHIV after ART. Inferences about post-ART repertoire changes are limited because no data were available on ART adherence, viral resistance or therapy changes.

The immunoSEQ hsTCRB v3.0 assay was used at survey level resolution to sequence the TRB variable region. TRB sequencing targeted a depth of roughly 35,000-50,000 T-cell genomes per sample. Pooled TRB libraries were sequenced on an Illumina MiSeq with a v3 150-cycle kit. The authors' analysis ran thus. Analysis of repertoires was carried out in R inside a reproducible Nextflow workflow spanning QC, data transformation and analysis. LymphoSeq2, an R package for exploring AIRR-Seq data, was used to implement custom analyses. A handful of samples yielding fewer than 5000 total TRB sequences were excluded, leaving around 200 analyzed HIV repertoires. Of the 188 retained HIV repertoires, almost 60 were collected before and roughly 130 after ART initiation. Repertoires were downsampled to 5000 TRB nucleotide sequences, and summary statistics were averaged over 100 downsampling iterations. TRB sequences were retained for analysis only if CDR3 regions of at least seven amino acids were present. Diversity was measured with a Shannon entropy-derived clonality score and the Gini coefficient. Repertoire networks linked the top 5000 CDR3 amino acid sequences whenever two sequences differed by an edit distance of one. For TRB CDR3 amino acid sequences, antigen specificity groups and MHC restriction were predicted with GLIPH2. CDR3 amino acid sequences were matched against VDJdb and McPAS-TCR to flag known CMV, EBV, HIV or tissue antigen associations. Pre-ART, post-ART and control groups were compared with Wilcoxon signed-rank tests and Holm-Bonferroni correction. Here the immuneACCESS table is served through TCRdb, limited to in-frame sequences with V and J called. Missing clones are a known gap in these copies; in checked studies unresolved V genes cover under half, and the rest lacks a known reason. The V and J calls and clone size were taken over from that table, and D and trimming were inferred from the DNA. The sample profile shows fewer than 55,000 clones; about 96% of them were found once. The ten largest account for 2.5% to 3.5% of the sample.

Participants were included only if at least one PBMC sample before ART initiation and at least two post-ART samples were available. Treatment was received in the United States of America by all participants with HIV. Before DNA extraction, cryopreserved samples containing roughly 0.85-11 million PBMC were thawed and washed. At the time of the earliest PBMC sample for each participant with HIV, ages ranged from roughly 23 to 55 years. PBMC samples were contributed by each participant from 1-4 timepoints before ART initiation and 2-8 timepoints after ART initiation, with a median of 7 samples. For every participant, serial HIV viral load, CD4+ T-cell count, ART history and demographic data were obtained. A Qiagen kit on a QIAcube was used to extract genomic DNA from unsorted PBMC, with samples processed in batches of 12. The sample here was unsorted PBMCs, taken 3.7 years after starting antiretroviral therapy. This clonotype originated in a woman aged 50 to 60 with HIV.

The CDR3: CASSFTRGGETQYF. The DNA is as follows: TGTGCCAGCAGCTTTACTAGGGGGGGGGAGACCCAGTACTTC. The sequence links TRBV11-2 to TRBJ2-5; D gene: possibly TRBD2, on 7 matching bases. From the germline V gene, CDR1 is SGHAT and CDR2 is FQNNGV. Trimming at the junction amounts to 3 bases on V and 5 bases on J, and the germline ends lie 13 bases apart. From the cysteine through the phenylalanine, the CDR3 covers 14 amino acids. Only CDR3 DNA is held: 42 bases, read in frame from base 1. Supplemented by the reference TRBV11-2 and TRBJ2-5 proteins around the CDR3, the complete variable domain is EAGVAQSPRYKIIEKRQSVAFWCNPISGHATLYWYQQILGQGPKLLIQFQNNGVVDDSQLPKDRFSAERLKGVDSTLKIQPAKLEDSAVYLCASSFTRGGETQYFGPGTRLLVL.